This TCR beta chain stems from a study of post-analysis software for immune sequencing data. Study outcomes and limitations: Diversity measured as normalized Chao1 was significantly lower in multiple sclerosis patients than in controls.

Tagging with unique molecular identifiers was a feature of the TCR beta cDNA libraries. MiXCR was run by TCRdb on the PCR reads, yielding one entry per CDR3 protein. The sample carries about 800,000 distinct CDR3 sequences, 25% to 30% recorded once. This clonotype was observed a few times. Its antigen is still unknown. Sequenced input: blood. The sequence derives from a girl aged 5 to 17 with multiple sclerosis.

The CDR3 nucleotides read TGTGCCAGCAGCTTATCGGGCCCAGGAGGGTTCCACGAGCAGTACTTC. Translating gives CASSLSGPGGFHEQYF. The chain joins TRBV7-2 to TRBJ2-5; weak D call: TRBD2 (6 bases). The J call may be faulty, since TRBJ2-7 better matches the DNA end. This CDR3 has 16 residues. Germline lookup yields CDR1 SGHTA and CDR2 FQGNSA.